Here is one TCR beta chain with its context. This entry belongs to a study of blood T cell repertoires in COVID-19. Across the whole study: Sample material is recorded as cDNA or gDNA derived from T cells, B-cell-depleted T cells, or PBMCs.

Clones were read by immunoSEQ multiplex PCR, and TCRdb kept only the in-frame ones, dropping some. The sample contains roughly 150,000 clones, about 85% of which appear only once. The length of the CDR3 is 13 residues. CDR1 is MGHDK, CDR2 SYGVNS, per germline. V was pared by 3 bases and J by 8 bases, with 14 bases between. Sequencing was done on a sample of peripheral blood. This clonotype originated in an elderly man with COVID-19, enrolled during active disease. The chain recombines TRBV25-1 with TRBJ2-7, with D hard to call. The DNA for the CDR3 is TGTGCCAGCAGTGAGGTCCTTCCTACGAAGCAGTACTTC. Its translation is CASSEVLPTKQYF.